Below, 2 T cell receptor beta chains from the same sample are listed, as sequenced in a study of vaccination and CD4 T cells after COVID-19. Their cognate antigens are unknown. Sequence data for DNA of cultured CD4+ T cells were generated by the Oncomine TCR Beta short-read assay. MiXCR, run by TCRdb on the PCR reads, gives a single entry per CDR3 protein. The table includes roughly 12,000 distinct CDR3 sequences, 30% to 35% detected once. Treatment denoted: roughly ten-day PBMC culture with coronavirus spike peptide pools or control peptides (ViraFEST assay). Sequenced here: CD4+ T cells from blood, cultured in vitro, sampled before SARS-CoV-2 vaccination. These TCRs come from a human donor who received a COVID-19 vaccine.

The V and J genes are TRBV21-1 and TRBJ1-2; TRBD1 is taken as the D call from the table, unchecked against the DNA. TRBV21-1 is shown as a pseudogene. This CDR3 has 13 amino acids. The CDR3 sequence is CASSKTDRGGYTF. The CDR3 bases are TGTGCCAGCAGCAAAACCGACAGGGGAGGCTACACCTTC.

The sample holds a few counts of this clonotype. The chain employs TRBV7-8 and TRBJ2-1; 7 bases line up with TRBD1. Germline V gene lookup returns CDR1 SGHVS and CDR2 FQNEAQ. V shed 3 bases, J shed 7 bases, and the junction held 9 bases outside the gene matches. There are 15 residues in the CDR3. This CDR3 reads CASSFRTGGWNEQFF. DNA of the CDR3: TGTGCCAGCAGCTTCCGGACAGGCGGGTGGAATGAGCAGTTCTTC.